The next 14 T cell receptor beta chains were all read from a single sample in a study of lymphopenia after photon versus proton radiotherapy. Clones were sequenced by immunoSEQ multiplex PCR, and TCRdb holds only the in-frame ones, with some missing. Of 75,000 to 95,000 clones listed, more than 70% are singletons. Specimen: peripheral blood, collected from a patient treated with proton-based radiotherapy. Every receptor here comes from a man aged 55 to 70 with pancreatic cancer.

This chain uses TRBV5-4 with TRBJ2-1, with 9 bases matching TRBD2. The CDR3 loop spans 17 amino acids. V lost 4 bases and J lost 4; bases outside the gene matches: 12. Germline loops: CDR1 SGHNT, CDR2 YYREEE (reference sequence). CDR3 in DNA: TGTGCCAGCAGCCTCCCCCCTAGCGGGGTTGATTACAATGAGCAGTTCTTC. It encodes CASSLPPSGVDYNEQFF.

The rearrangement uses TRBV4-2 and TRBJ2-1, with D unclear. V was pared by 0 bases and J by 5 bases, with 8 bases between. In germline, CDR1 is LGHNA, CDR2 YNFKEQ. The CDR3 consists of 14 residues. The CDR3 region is CASSQERQNNEQFF. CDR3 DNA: TGTGCCAGCAGCCAAGAAAGGCAGAACAATGAGCAGTTCTTC.

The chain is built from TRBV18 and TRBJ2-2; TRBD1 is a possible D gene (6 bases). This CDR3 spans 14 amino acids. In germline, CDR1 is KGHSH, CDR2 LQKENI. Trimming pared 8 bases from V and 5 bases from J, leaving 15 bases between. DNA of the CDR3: TGTGCCAGCAGGGACACTGGAAGTACCGGGGAGCTGTTTTTT. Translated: CASRDTGSTGELFF.

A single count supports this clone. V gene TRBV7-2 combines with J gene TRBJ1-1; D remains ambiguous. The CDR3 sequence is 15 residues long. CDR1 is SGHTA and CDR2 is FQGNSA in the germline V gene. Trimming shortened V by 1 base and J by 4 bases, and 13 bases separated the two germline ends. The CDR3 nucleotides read TGTGCCAGCAGCTTAGTCTCGGGCACTTTCACTGAAGCTTTCTTT. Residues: CASSLVSGTFTEAFF.

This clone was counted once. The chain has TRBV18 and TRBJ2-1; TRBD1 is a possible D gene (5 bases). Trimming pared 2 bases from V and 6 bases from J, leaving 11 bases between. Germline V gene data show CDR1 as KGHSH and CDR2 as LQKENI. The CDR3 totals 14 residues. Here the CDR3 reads CASSPLERGNEQFF. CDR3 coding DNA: TGTGCCAGCTCACCATTGGAAAGGGGCAATGAGCAGTTCTTC.

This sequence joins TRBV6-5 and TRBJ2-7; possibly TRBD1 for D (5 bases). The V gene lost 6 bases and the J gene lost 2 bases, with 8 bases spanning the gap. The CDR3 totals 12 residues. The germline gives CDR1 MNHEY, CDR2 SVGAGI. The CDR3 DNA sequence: TGTGCCAGCAGACAAGGGGCCTACGAGCAGTACTTC. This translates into CASRQGAYEQYF.

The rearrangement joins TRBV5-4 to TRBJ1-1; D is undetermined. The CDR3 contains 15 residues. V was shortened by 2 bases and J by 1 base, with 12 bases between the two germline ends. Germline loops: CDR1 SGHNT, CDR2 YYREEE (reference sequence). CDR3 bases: TGTGCCAGCAGCTTACCCCGGCCGGGGAACACTGAAGCTTTCTTT. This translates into CASSLPRPGNTEAFF.

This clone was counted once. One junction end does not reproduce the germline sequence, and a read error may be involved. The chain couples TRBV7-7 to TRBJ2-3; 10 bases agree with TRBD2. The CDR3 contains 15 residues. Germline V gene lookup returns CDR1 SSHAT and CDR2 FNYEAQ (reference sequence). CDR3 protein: CASSTGTSGTDTQYF. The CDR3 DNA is TGTGCTAGCAGCACCGGGACTAGCGGCACAGATACGCAGTATTTT.

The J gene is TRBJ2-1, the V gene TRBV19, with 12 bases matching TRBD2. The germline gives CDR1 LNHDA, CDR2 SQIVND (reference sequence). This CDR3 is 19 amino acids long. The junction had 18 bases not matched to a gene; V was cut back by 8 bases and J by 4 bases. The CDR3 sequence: CASGLTSGRGSRGYNEQFF. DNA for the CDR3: TGTGCCAGTGGCCTGACTAGCGGGAGAGGTTCGCGGGGTTACAATGAGCAGTTCTTC.

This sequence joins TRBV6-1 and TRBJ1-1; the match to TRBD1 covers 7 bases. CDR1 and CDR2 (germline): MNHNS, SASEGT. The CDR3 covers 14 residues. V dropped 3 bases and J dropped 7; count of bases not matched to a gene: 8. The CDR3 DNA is TGTGCCAGCAGTGATGGGACAGCGGATGTTGAAGCTTTCTTT. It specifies CASSDGTADVEAFF.

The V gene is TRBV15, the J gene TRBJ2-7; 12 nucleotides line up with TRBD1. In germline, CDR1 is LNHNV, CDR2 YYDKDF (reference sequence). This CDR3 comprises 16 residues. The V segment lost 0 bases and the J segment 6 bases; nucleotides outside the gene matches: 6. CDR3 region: CATSRDVGQGAREQYF. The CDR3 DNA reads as TGTGCCACCAGCAGAGATGTGGGACAGGGGGCCCGCGAGCAGTACTTC.

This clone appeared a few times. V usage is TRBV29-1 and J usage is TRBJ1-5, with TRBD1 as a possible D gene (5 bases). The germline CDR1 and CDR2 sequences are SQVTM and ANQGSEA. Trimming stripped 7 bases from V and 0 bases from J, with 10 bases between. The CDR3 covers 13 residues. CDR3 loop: CSAGENSNQPQHF. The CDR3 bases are TGCAGCGCGGGGGAAAATAGCAATCAGCCCCAGCATTTT.

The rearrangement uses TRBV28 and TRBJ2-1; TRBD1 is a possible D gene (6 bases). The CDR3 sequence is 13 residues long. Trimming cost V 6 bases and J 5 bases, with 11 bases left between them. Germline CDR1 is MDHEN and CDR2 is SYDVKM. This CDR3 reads CASRRQAHNEQFF. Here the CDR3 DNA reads TGTGCCAGCAGAAGACAGGCCCACAATGAGCAGTTCTTC.

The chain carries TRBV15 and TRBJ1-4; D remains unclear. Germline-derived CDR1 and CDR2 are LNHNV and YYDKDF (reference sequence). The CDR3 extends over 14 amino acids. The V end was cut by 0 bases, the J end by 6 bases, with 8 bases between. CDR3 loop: CATSRDRRDEKLFF. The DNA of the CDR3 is TGTGCCACCAGCAGAGATAGGAGAGATGAAAAACTGTTTTTT.